The rows below give T cell receptor beta chains drawn from one sample of a study of cytomegalovirus exposure and HLA in healthy donors. Sequencing used immunoSEQ multiplex PCR; TCRdb keeps in-frame clones, though not all of them. Altogether around 130,000 clones are present, around 9% being singletons, with the ten largest covering 4.5% to 6%. The sample taken for sequencing was PBMCs. The receptor set was obtained from a man aged 40-49 years in good health and CMV-seronegative. Each CDR3 is given with its conserved first and last residue. Each record gives: CDR3 DNA, CDR3 protein, V gene, J gene, clone size, D gene. A D gene is named only where the DNA matches it firmly. Size tells how often a clone was seen (once, few, many) or the class of an expanded clone, and some rows leave it out.

CDR3 DNA: TGTGCCAGCAGTCAGCCTAGGTTGGAGACCCAGTACTTC; CDR3 protein: CASSQPRLETQYF; V gene: TRBV28; J gene: TRBJ2-5; clone size: few; D gene: NA
CDR3 DNA: TGTGCCAGCAGCCGGGGGGGGACCTCCTACGAGCAGTACTTC; CDR3 protein: CASSRGGTSYEQYF; V gene: TRBV5-6; J gene: TRBJ2-7; clone size: NA; D gene: TRBD2
CDR3 DNA: TGTGCCAGCAGTCCTCGGGAGGATGAAAAACTGTTTTTT; CDR3 protein: CASSPREDEKLFF; V gene: TRBV6-5; J gene: TRBJ1-4; clone size: few; D gene: NA
CDR3 DNA: TGTGCCAGCAGTTATACAGGACTAGCAGAAGATACGCAGTATTTT; CDR3 protein: CASSYTGLAEDTQYF; V gene: TRBV6-6; J gene: TRBJ2-3; clone size: few; D gene: TRBD2
CDR3 DNA: TGTGCCAGCAGTGATATGGGGGCTCTCTCTGGAAACACCATATATTTT; CDR3 protein: CASSDMGALSGNTIYF; V gene: TRBV6-1; J gene: TRBJ1-3; clone size: NA; D gene: NA
CDR3 DNA: TGCGCCAGCAGCTTGGTGCGGCAAAATGAGCAGTTCTTC; CDR3 protein: CASSLVRQNEQFF; V gene: TRBV5-1; J gene: TRBJ2-1; clone size: once; D gene: NA
CDR3 DNA: TGTGCCAGCAGCCCCGGGACAGATGCCTCACTAGCCAAAAACATTCAGTACTTC; CDR3 protein: CASSPGTDASLAKNIQYF; V gene: TRBV7-2; J gene: TRBJ2-4; clone size: NA; D gene: TRBD1
CDR3 DNA: TGTGCCAGCAGCCAAACTAGCGTAGATACGCAGTATTTT; CDR3 protein: CASSQTSVDTQYF; V gene: TRBV9; J gene: TRBJ2-3; clone size: NA; D gene: TRBD2
CDR3 DNA: TGCGCCAGCAGCCAAGTCGGGAATGAAAAACTGTTTTTT; CDR3 protein: CASSQVGNEKLFF; V gene: TRBV4-1; J gene: TRBJ1-4; clone size: few; D gene: NA
CDR3 DNA: TGTGCCAGCAGCTTAGCTACGACTGGGGCCAACGTCCTGACTTTC; CDR3 protein: CASSLATTGANVLTF; V gene: TRBV5-4; J gene: TRBJ2-6; clone size: few; D gene: NA
CDR3 DNA: TGTGCCAGCAGCCCCACTAGCGGGGAGCAGTTCTTC; CDR3 protein: CASSPTSGEQFF; V gene: TRBV14; J gene: TRBJ2-1; clone size: NA; D gene: TRBD2
CDR3 DNA: TGTGCCAGCAGCAAGGTGGGACAGGAAGAAAAACTGTTTTTT; CDR3 protein: CASSKVGQEEKLFF; V gene: TRBV7-9; J gene: TRBJ1-4; clone size: NA; D gene: TRBD1
CDR3 DNA: TGTGCCAGCAGGCCCGGACAGGGGATCACTGGCTACACCTTC; CDR3 protein: CASRPGQGITGYTF; V gene: TRBV28; J gene: TRBJ1-2; clone size: few; D gene: TRBD1
CDR3 DNA: TGTGCCAGCCGACTTGAGACTGGTTACGAGCAGTACTTC; CDR3 protein: CASRLETGYEQYF; V gene: TRBV5-4; J gene: TRBJ2-7; clone size: few; D gene: NA
CDR3 DNA: TGTGCCAGCAAACGCGATAACTATGGCTACACCTTC; CDR3 protein: CASKRDNYGYTF; V gene: TRBV2; J gene: TRBJ1-2; clone size: few; D gene: NA
CDR3 DNA: TGTGCCAGCAGCCGCAGGTTGGCGGGGGTGGACACAGATACGCAGTATTTT; CDR3 protein: CASSRRLAGVDTDTQYF; V gene: TRBV4-2; J gene: TRBJ2-3; clone size: NA; D gene: TRBD2
CDR3 DNA: TGCGCCAGCAGGACTAGCGGGGGGCCGGAGACCCAGTACTTC; CDR3 protein: CASRTSGGPETQYF; V gene: TRBV5-1; J gene: TRBJ2-5; clone size: NA; D gene: TRBD2
CDR3 DNA: TGCGCCAGCAGTGAGACTAGCTCGGCGACCCAGTACTTC; CDR3 protein: CASSETSSATQYF; V gene: TRBV10-1; J gene: TRBJ2-5; clone size: few; D gene: NA
CDR3 DNA: TGTGCCACCAGCAGGGACAGGACAGGCGATGGTAGGGGGTATAATAATGAAAAACTGTTTTTT; CDR3 protein: CATSRDRTGDGRGYNNEKLFF; V gene: TRBV15; J gene: TRBJ1-4; clone size: NA; D gene: TRBD1
CDR3 DNA: TGTGCCAGCAGCTTGCGAGCAGATACGCAGTATTTT; CDR3 protein: CASSLRADTQYF; V gene: TRBV5-8; J gene: TRBJ2-3; clone size: NA; D gene: NA
CDR3 DNA: TGCGCCAGCAGCCAAGCCGGGACAGAGTATGGCTACACCTTC; CDR3 protein: CASSQAGTEYGYTF; V gene: TRBV4-1; J gene: TRBJ1-2; clone size: few; D gene: TRBD1
CDR3 DNA: TGTGCCAGCAGTGGGACAGGTCGAGGGGGCGTGAACACTGAAGCTTTCTTT; CDR3 protein: CASSGTGRGGVNTEAFF; V gene: TRBV2; J gene: TRBJ1-1; clone size: NA; D gene: TRBD1
CDR3 DNA: TGTGCCAGTAGTATAGCCCAAACTAGATACAATGAGCAGTTCTTC; CDR3 protein: CASSIAQTRYNEQFF; V gene: TRBV19; J gene: TRBJ2-1; clone size: once; D gene: NA
CDR3 DNA: TGTGCCAGCAGCCGGACAGGGGGGAACACTGAAGCTTTCTTT; CDR3 protein: CASSRTGGNTEAFF; V gene: TRBV9; J gene: TRBJ1-1; clone size: few; D gene: TRBD1
CDR3 DNA: TGTGCCAGCAGCTTAGGGCTAGCGGGGCAGACCCAGTACTTC; CDR3 protein: CASSLGLAGQTQYF; V gene: TRBV7-2; J gene: TRBJ2-5; clone size: NA; D gene: TRBD2
CDR3 DNA: TGTGCCAGCAGCGTAGAGGGCAGGGTGGGTGAAAAACTGTTTTTT; CDR3 protein: CASSVEGRVGEKLFF; V gene: TRBV7-9; J gene: TRBJ1-4; clone size: NA; D gene: NA
CDR3 DNA: TGTGCTAGTGGTTTGCCCCCTGTTCTAGCGGGGGACACAGATACGCAGTATTTT; CDR3 protein: CASGLPPVLAGDTDTQYF; V gene: TRBV12-5; J gene: TRBJ2-3; clone size: NA; D gene: TRBD2
CDR3 DNA: TGTGCCAGCAGCTTAGCCCAGCGCGAGCAGTACTTC; CDR3 protein: CASSLAQREQYF; V gene: TRBV13; J gene: TRBJ2-7; clone size: NA; D gene: NA
CDR3 DNA: TGTGCCAGTAGCACCGGGACAGGGCCTTACGAGCAGTACTTC; CDR3 protein: CASSTGTGPYEQYF; V gene: TRBV19; J gene: TRBJ2-7; clone size: NA; D gene: TRBD1
CDR3 DNA: TGTGCCAGCAGCTTAAGACAGGGATACCAGCCCCAGCATTTT; CDR3 protein: CASSLRQGYQPQHF; V gene: TRBV7-2; J gene: TRBJ1-5; clone size: NA; D gene: TRBD1
CDR3 DNA: TGTGCCAGCCTTTTACAGGCACGCGAAGCTTTCTTT; CDR3 protein: CASLLQAREAFF; V gene: TRBV2; J gene: TRBJ1-1; clone size: NA; D gene: NA
CDR3 DNA: TGTGACAGAAGCGACGGCGGGACTTGGGGCTACACCTTC; CDR3 protein: CDRSDGGTWGYTF; V gene: TRBV2; J gene: TRBJ1-2; clone size: few; D gene: NA
CDR3 DNA: TGTGCCAGCAGGTCAGGGAAGCCTGAAGCTTTCTTT; CDR3 protein: CASRSGKPEAFF; V gene: TRBV6-5; J gene: TRBJ1-1; clone size: NA; D gene: NA
CDR3 DNA: TGTGCCAGTGCCCCACCAGGGCGCTCTGAAGCTTTCTTT; CDR3 protein: CASAPPGRSEAFF; V gene: TRBV6-5; J gene: TRBJ1-1; clone size: few; D gene: NA
CDR3 DNA: TGTGCCAGCAGGTTACAGGGGGTTAATTCACCCCTCCACTTT; CDR3 protein: CASRLQGVNSPLHF; V gene: TRBV28; J gene: TRBJ1-6; clone size: few; D gene: TRBD1
CDR3 DNA: TGTGCCAGCAGTGACAGGGGATCCTACAATGAGCAGTTCTTC; CDR3 protein: CASSDRGSYNEQFF; V gene: TRBV28; J gene: TRBJ2-1; clone size: NA; D gene: TRBD1
CDR3 DNA: TGTGCCAGTAGTATAGGGTCCGGGAGCAATCAGCCCCAGCATTTT; CDR3 protein: CASSIGSGSNQPQHF; V gene: TRBV19; J gene: TRBJ1-5; clone size: NA; D gene: NA
CDR3 DNA: TGTGCCAGCACCCCGGGAGCTAGCGGGGGGGCCTCCTACAATGAGCAGTTCTTC; CDR3 protein: CASTPGASGGASYNEQFF; V gene: TRBV11-2; J gene: TRBJ2-1; clone size: NA; D gene: TRBD2
CDR3 DNA: TGTGCCAGTAGTGCCCCTGCAGGGAGGGTCTACAATGAGCAGTTCTTC; CDR3 protein: CASSAPAGRVYNEQFF; V gene: TRBV19; J gene: TRBJ2-1; clone size: few; D gene: TRBD2
CDR3 DNA: TGTGCCAGCAGACCAGGGGGTGTCTATGAAAAACTGTTTTTT; CDR3 protein: CASRPGGVYEKLFF; V gene: TRBV5-6; J gene: TRBJ1-4; clone size: few; D gene: TRBD1
CDR3 DNA: TGTGCCTGGAGTGTCAGCTATGGCTACACCTTC; CDR3 protein: CAWSVSYGYTF; V gene: TRBV30; J gene: TRBJ1-2; clone size: NA; D gene: NA
CDR3 DNA: TGTGCCTGGAGTGTGCTATCAGGGGCGAGAAACGAGCAGTACTTC; CDR3 protein: CAWSVLSGARNEQYF; V gene: TRBV30; J gene: TRBJ2-7; clone size: NA; D gene: NA
CDR3 DNA: TGTGCCAGCGCGTCGTTTTCCGGGACAGGGGAAGGCTACACCTTC; CDR3 protein: CASASFSGTGEGYTF; V gene: TRBV6-6; J gene: TRBJ1-2; clone size: few; D gene: TRBD1
CDR3 DNA: TGTGCCAGCTTTCAGGGGGCGATGAACACTGAAGCTTTCTTT; CDR3 protein: CASFQGAMNTEAFF; V gene: TRBV11-2; J gene: TRBJ1-1; clone size: NA; D gene: TRBD1